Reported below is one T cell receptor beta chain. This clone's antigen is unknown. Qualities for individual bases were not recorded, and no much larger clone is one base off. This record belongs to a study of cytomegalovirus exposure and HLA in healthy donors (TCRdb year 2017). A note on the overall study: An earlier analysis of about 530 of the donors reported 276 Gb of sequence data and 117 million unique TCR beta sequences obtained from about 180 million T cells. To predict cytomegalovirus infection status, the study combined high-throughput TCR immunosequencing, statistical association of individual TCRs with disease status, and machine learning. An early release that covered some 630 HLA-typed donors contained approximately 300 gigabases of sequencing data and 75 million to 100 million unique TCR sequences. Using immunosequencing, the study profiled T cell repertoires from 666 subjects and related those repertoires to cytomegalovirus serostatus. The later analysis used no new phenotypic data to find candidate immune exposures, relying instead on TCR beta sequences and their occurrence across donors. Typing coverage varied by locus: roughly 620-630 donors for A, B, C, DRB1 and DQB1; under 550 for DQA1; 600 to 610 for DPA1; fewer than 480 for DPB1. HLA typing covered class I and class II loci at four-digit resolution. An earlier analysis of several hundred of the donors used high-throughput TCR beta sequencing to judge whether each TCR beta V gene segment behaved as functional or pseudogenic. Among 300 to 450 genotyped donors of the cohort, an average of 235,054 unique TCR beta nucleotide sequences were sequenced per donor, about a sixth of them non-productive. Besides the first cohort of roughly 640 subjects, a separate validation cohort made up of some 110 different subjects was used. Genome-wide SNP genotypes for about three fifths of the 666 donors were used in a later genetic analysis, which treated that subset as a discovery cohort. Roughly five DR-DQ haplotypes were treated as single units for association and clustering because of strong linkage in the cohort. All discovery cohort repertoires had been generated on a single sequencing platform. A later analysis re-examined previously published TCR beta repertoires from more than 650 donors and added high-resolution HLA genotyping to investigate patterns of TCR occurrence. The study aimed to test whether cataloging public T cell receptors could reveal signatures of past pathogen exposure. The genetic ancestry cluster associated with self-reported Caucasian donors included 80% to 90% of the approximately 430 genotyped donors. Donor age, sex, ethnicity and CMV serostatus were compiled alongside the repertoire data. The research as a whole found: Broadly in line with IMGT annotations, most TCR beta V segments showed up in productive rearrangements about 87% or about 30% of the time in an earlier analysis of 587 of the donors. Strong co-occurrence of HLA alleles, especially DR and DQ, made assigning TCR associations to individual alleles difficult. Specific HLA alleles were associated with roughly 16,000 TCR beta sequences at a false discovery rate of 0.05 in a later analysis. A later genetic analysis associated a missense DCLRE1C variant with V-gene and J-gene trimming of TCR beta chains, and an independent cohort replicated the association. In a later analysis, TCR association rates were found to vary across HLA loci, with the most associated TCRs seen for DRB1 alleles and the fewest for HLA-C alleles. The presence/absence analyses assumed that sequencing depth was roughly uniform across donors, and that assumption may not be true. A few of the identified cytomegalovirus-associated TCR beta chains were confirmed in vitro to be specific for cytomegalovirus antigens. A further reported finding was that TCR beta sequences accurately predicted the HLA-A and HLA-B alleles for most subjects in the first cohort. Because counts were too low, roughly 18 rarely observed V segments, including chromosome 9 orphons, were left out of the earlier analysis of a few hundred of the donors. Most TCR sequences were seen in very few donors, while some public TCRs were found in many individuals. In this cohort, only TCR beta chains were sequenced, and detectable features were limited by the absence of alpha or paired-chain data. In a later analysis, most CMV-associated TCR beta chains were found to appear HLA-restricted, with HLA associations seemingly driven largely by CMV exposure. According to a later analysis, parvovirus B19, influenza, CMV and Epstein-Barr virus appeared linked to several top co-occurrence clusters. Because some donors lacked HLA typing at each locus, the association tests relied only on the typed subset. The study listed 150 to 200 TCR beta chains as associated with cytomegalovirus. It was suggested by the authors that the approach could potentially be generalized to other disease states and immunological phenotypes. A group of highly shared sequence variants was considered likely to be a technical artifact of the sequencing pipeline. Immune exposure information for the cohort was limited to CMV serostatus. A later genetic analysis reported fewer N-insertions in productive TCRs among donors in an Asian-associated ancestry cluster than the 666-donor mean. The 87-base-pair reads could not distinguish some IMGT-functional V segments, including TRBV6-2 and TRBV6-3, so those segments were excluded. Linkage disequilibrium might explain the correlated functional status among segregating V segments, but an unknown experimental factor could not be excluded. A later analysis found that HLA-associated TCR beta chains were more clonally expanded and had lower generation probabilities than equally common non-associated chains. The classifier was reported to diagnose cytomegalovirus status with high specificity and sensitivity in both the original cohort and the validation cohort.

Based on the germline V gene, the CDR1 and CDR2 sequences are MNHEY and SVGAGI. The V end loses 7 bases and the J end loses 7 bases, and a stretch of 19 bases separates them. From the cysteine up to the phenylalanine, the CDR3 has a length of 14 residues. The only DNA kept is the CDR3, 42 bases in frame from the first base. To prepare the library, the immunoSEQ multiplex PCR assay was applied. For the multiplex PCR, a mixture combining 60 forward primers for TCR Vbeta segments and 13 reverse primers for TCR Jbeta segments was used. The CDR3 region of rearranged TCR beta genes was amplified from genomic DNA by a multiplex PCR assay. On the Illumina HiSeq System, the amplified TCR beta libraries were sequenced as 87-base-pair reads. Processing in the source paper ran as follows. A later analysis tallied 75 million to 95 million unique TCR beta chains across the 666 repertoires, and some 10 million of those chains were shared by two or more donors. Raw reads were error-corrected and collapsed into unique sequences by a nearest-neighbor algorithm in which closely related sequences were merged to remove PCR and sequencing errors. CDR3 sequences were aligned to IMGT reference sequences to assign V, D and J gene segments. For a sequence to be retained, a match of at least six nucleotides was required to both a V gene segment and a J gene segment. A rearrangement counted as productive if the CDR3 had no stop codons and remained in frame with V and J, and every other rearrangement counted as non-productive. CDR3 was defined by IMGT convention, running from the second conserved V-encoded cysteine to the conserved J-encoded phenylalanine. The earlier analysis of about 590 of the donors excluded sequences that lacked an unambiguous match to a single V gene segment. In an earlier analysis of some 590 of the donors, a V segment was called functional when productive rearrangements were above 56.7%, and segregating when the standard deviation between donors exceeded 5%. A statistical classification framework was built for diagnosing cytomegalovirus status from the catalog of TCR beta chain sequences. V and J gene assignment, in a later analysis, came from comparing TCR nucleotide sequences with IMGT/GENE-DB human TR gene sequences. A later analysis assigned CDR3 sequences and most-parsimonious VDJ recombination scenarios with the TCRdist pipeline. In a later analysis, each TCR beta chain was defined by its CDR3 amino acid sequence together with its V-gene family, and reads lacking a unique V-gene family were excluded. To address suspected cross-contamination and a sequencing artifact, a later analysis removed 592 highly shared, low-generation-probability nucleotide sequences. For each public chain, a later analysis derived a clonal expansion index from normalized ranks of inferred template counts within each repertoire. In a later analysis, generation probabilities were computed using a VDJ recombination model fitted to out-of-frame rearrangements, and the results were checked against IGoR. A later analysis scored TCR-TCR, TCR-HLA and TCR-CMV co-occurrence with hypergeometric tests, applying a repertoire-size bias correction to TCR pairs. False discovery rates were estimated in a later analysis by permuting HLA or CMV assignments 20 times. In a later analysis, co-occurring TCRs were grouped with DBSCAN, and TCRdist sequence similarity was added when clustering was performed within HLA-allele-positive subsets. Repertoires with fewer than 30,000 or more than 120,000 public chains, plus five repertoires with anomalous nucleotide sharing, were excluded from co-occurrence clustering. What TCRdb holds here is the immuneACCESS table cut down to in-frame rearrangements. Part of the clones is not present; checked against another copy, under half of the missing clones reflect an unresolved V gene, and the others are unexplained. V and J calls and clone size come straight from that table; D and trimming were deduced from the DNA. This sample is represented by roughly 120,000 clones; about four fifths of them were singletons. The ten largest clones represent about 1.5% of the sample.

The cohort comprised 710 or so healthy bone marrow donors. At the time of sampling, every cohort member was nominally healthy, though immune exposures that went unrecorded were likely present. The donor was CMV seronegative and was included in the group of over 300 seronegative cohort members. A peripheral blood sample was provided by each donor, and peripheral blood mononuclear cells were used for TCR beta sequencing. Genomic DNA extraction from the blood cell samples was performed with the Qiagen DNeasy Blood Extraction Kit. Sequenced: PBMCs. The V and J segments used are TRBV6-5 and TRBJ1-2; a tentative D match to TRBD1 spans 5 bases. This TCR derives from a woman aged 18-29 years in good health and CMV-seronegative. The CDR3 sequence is CASTSRWQGGGYTF. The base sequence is TGTGCCAGCACCAGTAGGTGGCAGGGTGGTGGCTACACCTTC.